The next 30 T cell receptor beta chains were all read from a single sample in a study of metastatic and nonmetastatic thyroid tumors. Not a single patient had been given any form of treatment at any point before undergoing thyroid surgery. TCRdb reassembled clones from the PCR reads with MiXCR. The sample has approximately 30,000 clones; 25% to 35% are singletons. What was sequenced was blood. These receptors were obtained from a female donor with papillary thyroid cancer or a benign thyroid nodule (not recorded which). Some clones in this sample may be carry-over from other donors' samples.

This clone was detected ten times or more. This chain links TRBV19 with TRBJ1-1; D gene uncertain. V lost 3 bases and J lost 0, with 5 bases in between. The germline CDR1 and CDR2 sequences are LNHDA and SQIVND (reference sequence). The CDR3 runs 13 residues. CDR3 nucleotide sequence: TGTGCCAGTAGTATTTCAGTGAACACTGAAGCTTTCTTT. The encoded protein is CASSISVNTEAFF.

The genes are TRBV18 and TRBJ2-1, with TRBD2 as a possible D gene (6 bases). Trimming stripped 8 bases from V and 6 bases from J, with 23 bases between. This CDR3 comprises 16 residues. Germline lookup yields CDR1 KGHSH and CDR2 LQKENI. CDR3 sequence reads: CASPLTGSRVCNEQFF. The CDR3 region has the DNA TGTGCCAGCCCACTTACCGGGAGCCGAGTTTGCAATGAGCAGTTCTTC.

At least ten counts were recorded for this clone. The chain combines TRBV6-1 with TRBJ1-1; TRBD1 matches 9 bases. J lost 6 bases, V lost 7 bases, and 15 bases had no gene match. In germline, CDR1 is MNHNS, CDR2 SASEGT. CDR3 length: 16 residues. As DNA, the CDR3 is TGTGCCAGCACCGATCCCGGACAGGGGTTCGGCTCTGAAGCTTTCTTT. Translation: CASTDPGQGFGSEAFF.

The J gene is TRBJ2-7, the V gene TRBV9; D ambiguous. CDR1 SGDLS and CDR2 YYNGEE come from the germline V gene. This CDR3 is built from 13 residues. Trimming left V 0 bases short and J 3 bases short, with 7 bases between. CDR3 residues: CASSVDGYYEQYF. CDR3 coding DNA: TGTGCCAGCAGCGTAGACGGGTACTACGAGCAGTACTTC.

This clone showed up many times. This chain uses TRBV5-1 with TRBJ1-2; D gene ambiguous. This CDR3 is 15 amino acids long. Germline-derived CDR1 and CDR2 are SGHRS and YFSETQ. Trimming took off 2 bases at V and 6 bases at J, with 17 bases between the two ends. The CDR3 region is CASSFIDTTADGYTF. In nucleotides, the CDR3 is TGCGCCAGCAGCTTTATTGATACAACGGCCGATGGCTACACCTTC.

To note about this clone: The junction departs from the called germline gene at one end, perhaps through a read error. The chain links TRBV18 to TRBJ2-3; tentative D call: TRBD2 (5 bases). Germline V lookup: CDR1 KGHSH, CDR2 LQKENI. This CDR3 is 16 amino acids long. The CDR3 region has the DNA TGTGCTAGCTCACCACCGGGCCCTAGCTGTATAGATACGCAGTATTTT. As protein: CASSPPGPSCIDTQYF.

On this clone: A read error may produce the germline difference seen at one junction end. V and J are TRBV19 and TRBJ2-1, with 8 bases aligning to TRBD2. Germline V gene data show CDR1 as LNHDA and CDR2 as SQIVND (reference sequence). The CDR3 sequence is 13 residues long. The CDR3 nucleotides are TGTGCAAGTATTGGCGGGAGGTGGGATGAACAGATCTTC. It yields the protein CASIGGRWDEQIF.

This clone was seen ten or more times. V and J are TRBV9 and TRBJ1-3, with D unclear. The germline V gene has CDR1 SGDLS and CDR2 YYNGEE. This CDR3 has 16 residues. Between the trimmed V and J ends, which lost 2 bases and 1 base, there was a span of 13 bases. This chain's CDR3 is CASSVEDLFSGNTIYF. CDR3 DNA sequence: TGTGCCAGCAGCGTTGAGGACCTATTTTCTGGAAACACCATATATTTT.

CDR3 DNA: TGTGCCAGCAGCTTAGTTCAAGAAAATTCACCCCTCCACTTT. Amino acid sequence: CASSLVQENSPLHF. The chain carries TRBV7-9 and TRBJ1-6, with D unclear. Germline V CDR1 and CDR2: SEHNR, FQNEAQ (reference sequence). The CDR3 has 14 residues. V was trimmed by 1 base and J by 7 bases, leaving 8 bases between them.

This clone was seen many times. The CDR3 reads CASSPGGDTYTDTQYF. CDR3 DNA sequence: TGTGCCAGCAGCCCGGGGGGGGATACGTACACAGATACGCAGTATTTT. The V call is TRBV11-2, the J call TRBJ2-3; 8 nucleotides agree with TRBD2. CDR1 SGHAT and CDR2 FQNNGV come from the germline V gene. J lost 2 bases, V lost 5 bases, and 9 bases had no gene match. The CDR3 is 16 amino acids.

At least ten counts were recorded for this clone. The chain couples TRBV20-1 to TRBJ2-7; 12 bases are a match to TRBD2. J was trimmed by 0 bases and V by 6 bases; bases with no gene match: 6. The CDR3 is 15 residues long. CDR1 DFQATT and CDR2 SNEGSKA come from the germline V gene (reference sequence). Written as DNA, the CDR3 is TGCAGTGCCTTGGGACTAGCGGGCCGCTCCTACGAGCAGTACTTC. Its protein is CSALGLAGRSYEQYF.

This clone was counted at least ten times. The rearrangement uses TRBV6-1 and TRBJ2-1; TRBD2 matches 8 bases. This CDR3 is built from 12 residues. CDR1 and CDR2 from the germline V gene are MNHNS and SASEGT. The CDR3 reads CASGGRYNEQFF. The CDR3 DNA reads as TGTGCGAGCGGGGGTCGGTACAATGAGCAGTTCTTC.

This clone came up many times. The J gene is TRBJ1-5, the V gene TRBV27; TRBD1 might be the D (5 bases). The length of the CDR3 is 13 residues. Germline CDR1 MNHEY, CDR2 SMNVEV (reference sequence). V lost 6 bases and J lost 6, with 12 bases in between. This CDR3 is CASSSGGGQPQHF. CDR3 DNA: TGTGCCAGCAGCTCTGGGGGGGGTCAGCCCCAGCATTTT.

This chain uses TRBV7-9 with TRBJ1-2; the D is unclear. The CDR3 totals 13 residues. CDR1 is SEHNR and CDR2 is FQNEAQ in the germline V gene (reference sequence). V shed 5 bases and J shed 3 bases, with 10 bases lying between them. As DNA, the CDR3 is TGTGCCAGCAGCCTATCGGTATACTATGGCTACACCTTC. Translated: CASSLSVYYGYTF.

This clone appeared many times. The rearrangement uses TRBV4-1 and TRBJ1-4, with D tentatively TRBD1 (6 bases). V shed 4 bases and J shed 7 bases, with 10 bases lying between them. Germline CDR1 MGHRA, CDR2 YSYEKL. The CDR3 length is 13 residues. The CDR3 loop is CASSRGLAEKLFF. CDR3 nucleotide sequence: TGCGCCAGCAGCCGGGGGCTAGCTGAAAAACTGTTTTTT.

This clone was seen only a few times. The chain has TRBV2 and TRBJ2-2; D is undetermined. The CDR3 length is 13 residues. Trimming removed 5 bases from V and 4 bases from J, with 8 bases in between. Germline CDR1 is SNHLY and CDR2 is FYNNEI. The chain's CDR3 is CASSTWSTGELFF. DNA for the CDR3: TGTGCCAGCAGTACTTGGAGCACCGGGGAGCTGTTTTTT.

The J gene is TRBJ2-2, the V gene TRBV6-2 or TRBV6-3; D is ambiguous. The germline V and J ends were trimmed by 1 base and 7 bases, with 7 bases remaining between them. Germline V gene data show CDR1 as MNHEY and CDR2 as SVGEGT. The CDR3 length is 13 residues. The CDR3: CASSYLGGGELFF. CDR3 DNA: TGTGCCAGCAGTTACTTGGGCGGCGGGGAGCTGTTTTTT.

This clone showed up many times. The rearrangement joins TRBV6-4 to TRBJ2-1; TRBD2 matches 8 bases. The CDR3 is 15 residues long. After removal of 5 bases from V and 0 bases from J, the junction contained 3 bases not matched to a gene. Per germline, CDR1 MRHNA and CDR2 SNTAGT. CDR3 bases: TGTGCCAGCAGTCTTAGCGGGACCTCCTACAATGAGCAGTTCTTC. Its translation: CASSLSGTSYNEQFF.

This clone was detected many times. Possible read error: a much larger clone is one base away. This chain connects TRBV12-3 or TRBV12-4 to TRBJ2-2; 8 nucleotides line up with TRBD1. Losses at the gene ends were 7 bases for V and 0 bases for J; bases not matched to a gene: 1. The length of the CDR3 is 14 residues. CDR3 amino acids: CASTTGANTGELFF. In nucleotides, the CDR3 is TGTGCCAGCACGACAGGGGCGAACACCGGGGAGCTGTTTTTT.

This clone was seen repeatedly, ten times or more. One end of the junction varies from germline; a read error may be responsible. CDR3 sequence: CASSIAQGHEQFF. For the CDR3, the DNA is TGTGCCAGCAGCATAGCGCAGGGCCATGAGCAGTTCTTC. The chain joins TRBV7-9 to TRBJ2-1; D assignment may be TRBD1 or TRBD2 (5 bases each). From germline, CDR1 is SEHNR and CDR2 FQNEAQ (reference sequence). The CDR3 totals 13 residues.

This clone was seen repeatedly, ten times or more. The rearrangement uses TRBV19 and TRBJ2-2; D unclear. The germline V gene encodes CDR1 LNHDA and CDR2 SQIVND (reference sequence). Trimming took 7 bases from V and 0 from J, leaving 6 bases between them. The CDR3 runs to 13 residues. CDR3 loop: CASNTANTGELFF. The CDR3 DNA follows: TGTGCCAGTAATACAGCGAACACCGGGGAGCTGTTTTTT.

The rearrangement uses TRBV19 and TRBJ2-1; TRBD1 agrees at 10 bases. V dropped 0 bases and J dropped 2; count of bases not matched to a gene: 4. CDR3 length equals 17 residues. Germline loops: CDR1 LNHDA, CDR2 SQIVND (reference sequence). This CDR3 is CASSIDRGTGAYNEQFF. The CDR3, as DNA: TGTGCCAGTAGTATAGATCGGGGGACAGGGGCCTACAATGAGCAGTTCTTC.

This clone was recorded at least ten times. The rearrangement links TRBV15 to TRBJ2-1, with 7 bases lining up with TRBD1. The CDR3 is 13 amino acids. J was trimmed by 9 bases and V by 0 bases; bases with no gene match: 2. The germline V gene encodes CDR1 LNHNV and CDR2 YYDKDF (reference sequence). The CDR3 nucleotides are TGTGCCACCAGCAGAGATGAGGGGGCTGAGCAGTTCTTC. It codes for CATSRDEGAEQFF.

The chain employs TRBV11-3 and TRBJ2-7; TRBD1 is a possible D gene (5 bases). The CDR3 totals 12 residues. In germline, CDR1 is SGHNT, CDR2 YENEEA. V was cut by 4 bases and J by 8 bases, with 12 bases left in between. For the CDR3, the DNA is TGTGCCAGCAGCTGGGAAGGGGTTAAGCAGTACTTC. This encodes CASSWEGVKQYF.

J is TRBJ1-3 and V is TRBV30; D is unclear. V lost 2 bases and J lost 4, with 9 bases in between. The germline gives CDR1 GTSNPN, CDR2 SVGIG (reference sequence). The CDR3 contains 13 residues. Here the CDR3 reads CAWSTDGGNTIYF. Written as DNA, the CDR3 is TGTGCCTGGAGTACGGATGGAGGAAACACCATATATTTT. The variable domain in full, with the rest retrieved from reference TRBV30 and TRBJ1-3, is SQTIHQWPATLVQPVGSPLSLECTVEGTSNPNLYWYRQAAGRGLQLLFYSVGIGQISSEVPQNLSASRPQDRQFILSSKKLLLSDSGFYLCAWSTDGGNTIYFGEGSWLTVV.

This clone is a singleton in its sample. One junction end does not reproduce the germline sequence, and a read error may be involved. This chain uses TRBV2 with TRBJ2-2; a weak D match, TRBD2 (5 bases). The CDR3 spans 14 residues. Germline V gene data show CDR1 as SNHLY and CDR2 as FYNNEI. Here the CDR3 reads CASSPLRSPGELFF. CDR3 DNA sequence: TGTGCCAGCAGCCCCTTGAGATCACCCGGGGAGCTCTTTTTT. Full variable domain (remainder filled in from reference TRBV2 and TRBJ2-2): EPEVTQTPSHQVTQMGQEVILRCVPISNHLYFYWYRQILGQKVEFLVSFYNNEISEKSEIFDDQFSVERPDGSNFTLKIRSTKLEDSAMYFCASSPLRSPGELFFGEGSRLTVL.

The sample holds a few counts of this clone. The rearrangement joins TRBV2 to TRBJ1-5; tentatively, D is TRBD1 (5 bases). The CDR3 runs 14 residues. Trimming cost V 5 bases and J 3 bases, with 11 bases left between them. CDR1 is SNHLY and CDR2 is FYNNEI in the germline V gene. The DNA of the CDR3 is TGTGCCAGCAGTTCACAGGTCTCCAATCAGCCCCAGCATTTT. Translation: CASSSQVSNQPQHF.

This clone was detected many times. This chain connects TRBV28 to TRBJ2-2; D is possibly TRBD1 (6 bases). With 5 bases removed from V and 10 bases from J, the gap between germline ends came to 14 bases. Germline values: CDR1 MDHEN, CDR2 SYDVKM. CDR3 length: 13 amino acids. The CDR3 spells CASSLQGGEELFF. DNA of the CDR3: TGTGCCAGCAGTCTACAGGGTGGGGAGGAGCTGTTTTTT.

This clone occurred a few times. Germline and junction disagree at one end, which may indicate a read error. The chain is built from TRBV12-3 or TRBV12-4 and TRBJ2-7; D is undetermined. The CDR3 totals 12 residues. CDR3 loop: CATPRSPHEKYF. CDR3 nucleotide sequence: TGTGCCACCCCCCGCTCGCCCCACGAGAAGTACTTC.

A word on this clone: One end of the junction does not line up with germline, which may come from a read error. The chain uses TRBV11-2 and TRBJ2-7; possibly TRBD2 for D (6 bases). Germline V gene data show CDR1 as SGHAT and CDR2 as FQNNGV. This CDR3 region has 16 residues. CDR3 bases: TGTGCCTGCAGCGCTATAAAGAGGGAGGCGCCCTACGAGCAGTACTTC. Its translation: CACSAIKREAPYEQYF.